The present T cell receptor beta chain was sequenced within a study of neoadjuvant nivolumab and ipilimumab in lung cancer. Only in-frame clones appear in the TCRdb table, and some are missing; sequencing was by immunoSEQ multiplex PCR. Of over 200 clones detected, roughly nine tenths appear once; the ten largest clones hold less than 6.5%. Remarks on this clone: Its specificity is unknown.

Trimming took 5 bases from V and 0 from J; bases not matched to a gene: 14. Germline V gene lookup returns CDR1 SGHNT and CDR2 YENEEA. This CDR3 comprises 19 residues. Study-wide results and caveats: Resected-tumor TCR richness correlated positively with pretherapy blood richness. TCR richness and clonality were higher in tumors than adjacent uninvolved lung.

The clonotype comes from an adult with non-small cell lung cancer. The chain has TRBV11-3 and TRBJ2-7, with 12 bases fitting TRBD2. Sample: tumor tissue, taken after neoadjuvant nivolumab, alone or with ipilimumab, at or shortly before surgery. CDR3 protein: CASSELPPTSGGYSYEQYF. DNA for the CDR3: TGTGCCAGCAGCGAACTCCCACCCACTAGCGGGGGGTACTCCTACGAGCAGTACTTC.